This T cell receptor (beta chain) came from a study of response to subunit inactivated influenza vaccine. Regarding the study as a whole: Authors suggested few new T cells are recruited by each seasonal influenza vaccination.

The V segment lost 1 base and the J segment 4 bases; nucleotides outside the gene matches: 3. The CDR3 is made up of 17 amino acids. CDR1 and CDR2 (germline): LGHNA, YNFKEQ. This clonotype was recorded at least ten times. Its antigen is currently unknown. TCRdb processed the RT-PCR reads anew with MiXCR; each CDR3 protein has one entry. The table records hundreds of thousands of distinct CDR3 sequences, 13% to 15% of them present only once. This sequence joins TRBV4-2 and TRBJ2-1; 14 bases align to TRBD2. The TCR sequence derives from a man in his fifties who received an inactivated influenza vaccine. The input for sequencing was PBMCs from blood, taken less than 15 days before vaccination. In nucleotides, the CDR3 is TGTGCCAGCAGCCAAGGGACTAGCGGGGGGTTTTACAATGAGCAGTTCTTC. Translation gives CASSQGTSGGFYNEQFF.